These T cell receptor beta chains were read from a single sample in a study of T cells in localized non-small cell lung cancer. Produced via immunoSEQ multiplex PCR; TCRdb's table is partial and in-frame only. In the table there are some 49,000 clones, 81% of which are singletons. This specimen was peripheral blood mononuclear cells, taken before any cancer treatment. These receptor sequences come from a man aged 35 to 70 with stage III lung adenocarcinoma. Both conserved end residues are part of each CDR3. The D gene is left open where the match is weak. The size entry is marked missing in some rows and otherwise reads once, few, many or a size class.

d_gene | abundance | j_gene | v_gene | CDR3nt | CDR3aa
. | . | TRBJ2-7 | TRBV13 | TGTGCCAGCAGGTCATTTCCGGGACAAACTTTCTACGAGCAGTACTTC | CASRSFPGQTFYEQYF
. | . | TRBJ2-2 | TRBV11-3 | TGTGCCAGCAGCTTAGGGGGTTCGAACACCGGGGAGCTGTTTTTT | CASSLGGSNTGELFF
. | . | TRBJ2-7 | TRBV5-1 | TGCGCCAGCAGCTTCGGTGGTAGGGAGATCGCCTACGAGCAGTACTTC | CASSFGGREIAYEQYF
TRBD2 | . | TRBJ2-3 | TRBV5-4 | TGTGCCAGCAGCCCCCCACCGACTAGCGGGGGAAAAGATACGCAGTATTTT | CASSPPPTSGGKDTQYF
. | few | TRBJ1-2 | TRBV25-1 | TGTGCCAGCAAAGGGTTGGGGACCACGAACTATGGCTACACCTTC | CASKGLGTTNYGYTF
TRBD1 | . | TRBJ2-7 | TRBV7-9 | TGTGCCAGCAGCCCCCGGGACAGGGTCTACGAGCAGTACTTC | CASSPRDRVYEQYF
. | . | TRBJ2-7 | TRBV15 | TGTGCCACCAGCAAGTCCCACCGATCCTACGAGCAGTACTTC | CATSKSHRSYEQYF
. | . | TRBJ2-3 | TRBV19 | TGTGCCAGTAGTCCCTTCTGGGGAGAAATAGATACGCAGTATTTT | CASSPFWGEIDTQYF
TRBD1 | . | TRBJ1-5 | TRBV4-1 | TGCGCCAGCAGCCAGACAGGGAATTCCAATCAGCCCCAGCATTTT | CASSQTGNSNQPQHF
TRBD1 | . | TRBJ2-5 | TRBV19 | TGTGCCAGTAGGACGACAGGGGCAGAGACCCAGTACTTC | CASRTTGAETQYF
TRBD2 | few | TRBJ2-2 | TRBV9 | TGTGCCAGCAGCGTAGCTGGGACTAGCGGGGGTGACGGGGAGCTGTTTTTT | CASSVAGTSGGDGELFF
TRBD1 | . | TRBJ2-7 | TRBV11-2 | TGTGCCAGCAGCTCGGGCAGGGGGCAACACGAGCAGTACTTC | CASSSGRGQHEQYF
. | . | TRBJ2-1 | TRBV5-1 | TGCGCCAGCAGCTTGGGTTCGGTTAACAATGAGCAGTTCTTC | CASSLGSVNNEQFF
TRBD2 | . | TRBJ2-3 | TRBV19 | TGTGCCAGTAGTATGGCCAGCGGGGGAATAGATACGCAGTATTTT | CASSMASGGIDTQYF
TRBD1 | . | TRBJ2-2 | TRBV6-4 | TGTGCCAGCAGTGCCCGGACAGGGCCGAGAGGTTTTGAGCTGTTTTTT | CASSARTGPRGFELFF
TRBD1 | few | TRBJ2-3 | TRBV7-8 | TGTGCCAGCAGCTCGCTACAGGGGATGAAGGATACGCAGTATTTT | CASSSLQGMKDTQYF
TRBD1 | . | TRBJ1-5 | TRBV19 | TGTGCCAGTACCATCGAGACAGGGGTTATGGGACAGCCCCAGCATTTT | CASTIETGVMGQPQHF
TRBD1 | once | TRBJ1-4 | TRBV29-1 | TGCAGCGTTATCCCCGCGACAGGGCCAAATGAAAAACTGTTTTTT | CSVIPATGPNEKLFF
. | . | TRBJ2-5 | TRBV27 | TGTGCCAGCGGCTCGAAACCGGGAGTCCGCGAAGAGACCCAGTACTTC | CASGSKPGVREETQYF
TRBD1 | . | TRBJ2-1 | TRBV7-2 | TGTGCCAGCAGCGACCGGACAGGGGGAAATGAGCAGTTCTTC | CASSDRTGGNEQFF
. | once | TRBJ2-1 | TRBV27 | TGTGCCAGCAGTTTGGGGCAGTCCTACAATGAGCAGTTCTTC | CASSLGQSYNEQFF
TRBD1 | . | TRBJ2-7 | TRBV5-4 | TGTGCCAGCAGCGACCCGGGACAAGGGACAGGGGGCGAGCAGTACTTC | CASSDPGQGTGGEQYF
. | . | TRBJ2-5 | TRBV6-6 | TGTGCCAGCAGTTATCTTTCTGGGGGAGGGACCCAGTACTTC | CASSYLSGGGTQYF
TRBD2 | . | TRBJ2-3 | TRBV5-1 | TGCGCCAGCAGCCTTGGACTAGCGGGGGATACGCAGTATTTT | CASSLGLAGDTQYF
. | . | TRBJ2-7 | TRBV5-1 | TGCGCCAGCAGAGAATGGCAGGCGATCTCCTACGAGCAGTACTTC | CASREWQAISYEQYF
TRBD2 | . | TRBJ2-5 | TRBV27 | TGTGCCAGCAGAGGCCAGGGAGGGAAAGAGACCCAGTACTTC | CASRGQGGKETQYF
TRBD1 | few | TRBJ2-1 | TRBV29-1 | TGCAGCGTGGAGACCGGGACAGCTCTCTCCTCCTACAATGAGCAGTTCTTC | CSVETGTALSSYNEQFF
. | . | TRBJ1-6 | TRBV6-5 | TGTGCCAGCAGTTACAGGGGTTCACCCCTCCACTTT | CASSYRGSPLHF
TRBD1 | . | TRBJ2-7 | TRBV19 | TGTGCCAGTAGTAGGACAGGGAGTGGCTACGAGCAGTACTTC | CASSRTGSGYEQYF
TRBD1 | once | TRBJ1-1 | TRBV28 | TGTGCCAGCAGTTCGAACAGGGGGCCTGAAGCTTTCTTT | CASSSNRGPEAFF
TRBD1 | . | TRBJ2-4 | TRBV6-5 | TGTGCCAGCAGTAAGGGACAGGGGGCTAAGTACTTC | CASSKGQGAKYF
TRBD2 | . | TRBJ2-5 | TRBV11-2 | TGTGCCAGCAGCTCTCTTAGCGGGGCCACGCAAGAGACCCAGTACTTC | CASSSLSGATQETQYF
TRBD2 | . | TRBJ2-3 | TRBV27 | TGTGCCAGCAGTTTAACCCGTCGCGGGGGATACACAGATACGCAGTATTTT | CASSLTRRGGYTDTQYF
TRBD1 | . | TRBJ1-4 | TRBV6-4 | TGTGCCAGCAGTGGGGGCAGGGGGCTTCCTAATGAAAAACTGTTTTTT | CASSGGRGLPNEKLFF
. | . | TRBJ1-6 | TRBV9 | TGTGCCAGCAGCGCCCCCCCCGGGAGTCCCTATAATTCACCCCTCCACTTT | CASSAPPGSPYNSPLHF
. | . | TRBJ2-4 | TRBV6-4 | TGTGCCAGCAGTAGCGAGGGGGCCAAAAACATTCAGTACTTC | CASSSEGAKNIQYF
TRBD1 | few | TRBJ1-2 | TRBV19 | TGTGCCAGTAGTAGTCCGAGACAGGGGGCTGGAGGCTACACCTTC | CASSSPRQGAGGYTF
. | . | TRBJ2-5 | TRBV11-2 | TGTGCCAGCAGCTTATTCAGGGGACAAGAGACCCAGTACTTC | CASSLFRGQETQYF
TRBD1 | . | TRBJ1-6 | TRBV5-4 | TGTGCCAGCAGCCGGGGACAGGGTAATTCACCCCTCCACTTT | CASSRGQGNSPLHF
. | once | TRBJ1-2 | TRBV5-8 | TGTGCCAGCAGCTTGTGGGACTATGGCTACACCTTC | CASSLWDYGYTF
. | . | TRBJ2-1 | TRBV27 | TGTGCCACCAGGACACGAGGGACCTACAATGAGCAGTTCTTC | CATRTRGTYNEQFF
. | . | TRBJ1-1 | TRBV7-8 | TGTGCCAGCAGCGACACAACGAACACTGAAGCTTTCTTT | CASSDTTNTEAFF
. | . | TRBJ2-3 | TRBV19 | TGTGCCAGTAGTATACTGGGGCCCGCAGATACGCAGTATTTT | CASSILGPADTQYF
TRBD1 | once | TRBJ1-1 | TRBV29-1 | TGCAGCGTTGTTAGGGACAGGGGGGCGGCGGCTTTCTTT | CSVVRDRGAAAFF